These 13 T cell receptor beta chains share one sample of origin, sequenced in a study of blood T cell repertoires in COVID-19. Method: immunoSEQ multiplex PCR; TCRdb's copy keeps in-frame clones and lacks some. The data contain tens of thousands of clones, about nine tenths of them singletons. Sequencing was done on a sample of peripheral blood. These receptors were taken from a woman older than 75 with acute or convalescent COVID-19.

This chain joins TRBV5-1 and TRBJ2-7; D unresolved. The CDR3 has 15 residues. Germline V gives CDR1 SGHRS, CDR2 YFSETQ. V lost 0 bases and J lost 1, with 11 bases in between. The chain's CDR3 is CASSLASSGSYEQYF. In DNA form, the CDR3 reads TGCGCCAGCAGCTTGGCCTCCTCGGGTTCCTACGAGCAGTACTTC. The full variable domain, in which reference TRBV5-1 and TRBJ2-7 provide the parts outside the CDR3, is KAGVTQTPRYLIKTRGQQVTLSCSPISGHRSVSWYQQTPGQGLQFLFEYFSETQRNKGNFPGRFSGRQFSNSRSEMNVSTLELGDSALYLCASSLASSGSYEQYFGPGTRLTVT.

J is TRBJ1-6 and V is TRBV5-5; D may be TRBD1 (6 bases). The V end lost 3 bases, the J end lost 14 bases, and 9 bases lay between the germline ends. Looked up from germline, CDR1 is SGHKS and CDR2 is YYEKEE (reference sequence). This CDR3 region has 11 residues. The CDR3 loop is CASSSGDTLHF. CDR3 bases: TGTGCCAGCAGCTCAGGGGACACCCTCCACTTT.

This clone was recorded only once. The J gene is TRBJ2-1, the V gene TRBV27; the match to TRBD2 covers 13 bases. Trimming at V came to 4 bases and at J to 9 bases, leaving 9 bases not matched to a gene. The CDR3 is 16 residues long. Germline assignment: CDR1 MNHEY and CDR2 SMNVEV (reference sequence). The CDR3 DNA sequence: TGTGCCAGCAGTTCACTTACACTAGCGGGAGGGAGTGAGCAGTTCTTC. Translated: CASSSLTLAGGSEQFF.

The V gene is TRBV9, the J gene TRBJ2-3, with TRBD2 identical over 16 bases. The V gene's germline CDR1 is SGDLS and CDR2 YYNGEE. The CDR3 covers 18 residues. Trimming took 4 bases from V and 0 from J; bases not matched to a gene: 5. CDR3 region: CASSPGLAGGRSTDTQYF. DNA for the CDR3: TGTGCCAGCAGCCCGGGACTAGCGGGGGGGCGTAGCACAGATACGCAGTATTTT.

This clone was counted once. A junction boundary mismatches the germline segment, possibly from a read error. The chain combines TRBV29-1 with TRBJ2-7, with 10 bases aligning to TRBD1. Per the germline V gene, CDR1 is SQVTM and CDR2 is ANQGSEA. CDR3 size: 16 residues. CDR3 bases: TGCAGCGTTGGGGCGACAGTGGGACAGGGGCTGTACGGGCAGTACTTC. Translation: CSVGATVGQGLYGQYF.

Remarks on this clone: This sample includes further DNA sequences coding for the same CDR3. The rearrangement joins TRBV19 to TRBJ1-2; D not resolved. The germline CDR1 and CDR2 sequences are LNHDA and SQIVND (reference sequence). The V and J ends lost 3 bases and 3 bases respectively, with 8 bases between them. This CDR3 contains 13 residues. The CDR3 region is CASSIGQDYGYTF. CDR3 nucleotides: TGTGCCAGTAGTATCGGTCAGGACTATGGCTACACCTTC.

Regarding this clone: The same CDR3 arises from other DNA sequences in this sample as well. The genes are TRBV5-1 and TRBJ2-5; D is unresolved. This CDR3 region has 11 residues. From germline, CDR1 is SGHRS and CDR2 YFSETQ. Trimming left V 5 bases short and J 5 bases short, with 7 bases between. CDR3 loop: CASSLEETQYF. The CDR3 DNA is TGCGCCAGCAGTCTGGAGGAGACCCAGTACTTC.

The gene calls are TRBV9 and TRBJ2-2; a weak D match, TRBD2 (5 bases). The germline V and J ends were trimmed by 5 bases and 4 bases, with 12 bases remaining between them. Looked up from germline, CDR1 is SGDLS and CDR2 is YYNGEE. The CDR3 has 14 amino acids. The CDR3 coding sequence is TGTGCCAGCAGGAGACTTGAGGGCACCGGGGAGCTGTTTTTT. This gives the protein CASRRLEGTGELFF.

The chain links TRBV10-3 to TRBJ2-1, with 10 bases fitting TRBD2. CDR1 and CDR2 from the germline V gene are ENHRY and SYGVKD. The CDR3 has 18 residues. V lost 0 bases and J lost 7; bases outside the gene matches: 12. The CDR3 DNA reads TGTGCCATCAGTGAGTCCGCCGCTTCTAGCGGGAGTTATAATGAGCAGTTCTTC. The encoded protein is CAISESAASSGSYNEQFF.

The chain uses TRBV6-1 and TRBJ2-5, with D possibly being TRBD2 (5 bases). The germline V gene encodes CDR1 MNHNS and CDR2 SASEGT. This CDR3 has 15 amino acids. V was cut by 0 bases and J by 2 bases, with 10 bases left in between. Here the CDR3 DNA reads TGTGCCAGCAGTGAAGCGGCCCGGGGTCAAGAGACCCAGTACTTC. Amino acid sequence: CASSEAARGQETQYF.

The gene calls are TRBV10-3 and TRBJ2-1, with TRBD2 identical over 10 bases. The CDR3 has 16 residues. The germline gives CDR1 ENHRY, CDR2 SYGVKD. Losses at the gene ends were 2 bases for V and 3 bases for J; bases not matched to a gene: 4. Here the CDR3 reads CAISEPSGGFYNEQFF. In DNA form, the CDR3 reads TGTGCCATCAGTGAGCCTAGCGGGGGTTTCTACAATGAGCAGTTCTTC.

The chain employs TRBV7-2 and TRBJ2-3, with 14 bases identical to TRBD2. Germline values: CDR1 SGHTA, CDR2 FQGNSA. The CDR3 totals 16 residues. V shed 4 bases, J shed 3 bases, and the junction held 3 bases outside the gene matches. This chain's CDR3 is CASSSGLAGGTDTQYF. The CDR3 region has the DNA TGTGCCAGCAGCTCCGGACTAGCGGGGGGAACAGATACGCAGTATTTT.

V and J are TRBV5-8 and TRBJ1-1; 10 positions match TRBD1. The V gene end was trimmed by 4 bases and the J gene end by 0 bases; junction bases not matched to a gene: 3. The CDR3 consists of 15 residues. Germline CDR1 SGHTS, CDR2 YDEGEE. CDR3 in amino acids: CASSKGQGMNTEAFF. CDR3 nucleotides: TGTGCCAGCAGCAAGGGACAGGGGATGAACACTGAAGCTTTCTTT.